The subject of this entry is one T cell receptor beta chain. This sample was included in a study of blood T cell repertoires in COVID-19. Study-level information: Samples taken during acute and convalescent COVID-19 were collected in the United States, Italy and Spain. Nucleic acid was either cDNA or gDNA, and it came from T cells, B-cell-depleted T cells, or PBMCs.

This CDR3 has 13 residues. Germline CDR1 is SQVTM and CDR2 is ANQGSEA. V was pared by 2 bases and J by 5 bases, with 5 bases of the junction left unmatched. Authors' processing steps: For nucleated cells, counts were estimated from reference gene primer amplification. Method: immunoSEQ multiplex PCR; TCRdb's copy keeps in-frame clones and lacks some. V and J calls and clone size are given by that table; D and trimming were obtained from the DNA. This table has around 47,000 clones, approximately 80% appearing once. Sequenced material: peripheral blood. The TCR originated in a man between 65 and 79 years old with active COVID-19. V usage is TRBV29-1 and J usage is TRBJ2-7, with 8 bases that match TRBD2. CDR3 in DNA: TGCAGCGTTGAAAAGCGGGGGTTGCACGAGCAGTACTTC. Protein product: CSVEKRGLHEQYF.